One and the same sample provided the 8 T cell receptor beta chains below, sequenced in a study of T cells in Graves' hyperthyroidism and ophthalmopathy. Amplification of TCR beta CDR3 regions was performed using RNA transcripts as template. HTBI primers were the set used in a first-round RT-PCR of the TCR CDR3. TCRdb recomputed calls from the multiplex PCR reads with MiXCR, one row per CDR3 protein. The sample has about 350,000 distinct CDR3 sequences, roughly an eighth seen once. Source material: blood. The receptor source for this set is a woman between 35 and 50 years old with Graves' ophthalmopathy.

The sample holds a few counts of this clonotype. This sequence joins TRBV7-9 and TRBJ1-3; tentative D call: TRBD1 (5 bases). The CDR3 totals 15 residues. Germline V gene sequence: CDR1 SEHNR, CDR2 FQNEAQ (reference sequence). Trimming pared 6 bases from V and 0 bases from J, leaving 12 bases between. CDR3 sequence: CASRSAGNSGNTIYF. CDR3 DNA sequence: TGTGCCAGCAGGTCCGCAGGGAACTCTGGAAACACCATATATTTT.

This clonotype came up a few times. V is TRBV19 and J is TRBJ2-1; TRBD2 agrees at 8 bases. The CDR3 has 14 amino acids. With 4 bases clipped from V and 15 bases from J, the junction kept 14 bases outside the gene matches. Germline CDR1 LNHDA, CDR2 SQIVND (reference sequence). CDR3 bases: TGTGCCAGTAGTACCTCACTAGCGGCCTCCTTGGGGTTCTTC. Translating it yields CASSTSLAASLGFF. The full variable domain, its missing parts supplied by reference TRBV19 and TRBJ2-1, is DGGITQSPKYLFRKEGQNVTLSCEQNLNHDAMYWYRQDPGQGLRLIYYSQIVNDFQKGDIAEGYSVSREKKESFPLTVTSAQKNPTAFYLCASSTSLAASLGFFGPGTRLTVL.

This clonotype came up many times. The gene calls are TRBV5-6 and TRBJ2-1; 8 nucleotides match TRBD2. V was clipped by 1 base and J by 6 bases; unmatched bases: 6. This CDR3 is 15 amino acids long. The germline V gene has CDR1 SGHDT and CDR2 YYEEEE. CDR3 in amino acids: CASSLQSGRANEQFF. The CDR3 bases are TGTGCCAGCAGCTTGCAAAGCGGGAGAGCCAATGAGCAGTTCTTC.

The chain is built from TRBV9 and TRBJ2-1; maybe TRBD2 (6 bases). Germline V lookup: CDR1 SGDLS, CDR2 YYNGEE. V was cut by 2 bases and J by 7 bases, with 13 bases left in between. The CDR3 length is 14 residues. DNA of the CDR3: TGTGCCAGCAGCGTGGGCGGGGCCTGGAATGAGCAGTTCTTC. It yields the protein CASSVGGAWNEQFF.

This clonotype was counted many times. The chain employs TRBV27 and TRBJ2-7; 8 bases are shared with TRBD2. The trim removed 4 bases at V and 5 bases at J, leaving 16 bases unmatched. Germline CDR1 is MNHEY and CDR2 is SMNVEV (reference sequence). The CDR3 runs to 17 residues. CDR3 coding DNA: TGTGCCAGCAGTTACAGCCCCCCCGGCGCGGGAGGAAACGAGCAGTACTTC. Translated, it gives CASSYSPPGAGGNEQYF.

The chain has TRBV7-9 and TRBJ1-3, with D perhaps TRBD1 (5 bases). This CDR3 has 15 amino acids. The germline gives CDR1 SEHNR, CDR2 FQNEAQ (reference sequence). The V and J ends lost 3 bases and 0 bases respectively, with 9 bases between them. The CDR3 is CASSFGGSSGNTIYF. Here the CDR3 DNA reads TGTGCCAGCAGCTTTGGGGGTAGCTCTGGAAACACCATATATTTT.

A few counts support this clonotype. The chain has TRBV10-2 and TRBJ1-1; D not resolved. Per germline, CDR1 WSHSY and CDR2 SAAADI. Between the trimmed V and J ends, which lost 0 bases and 2 bases, there was a span of 16 bases. This CDR3 spans 17 amino acids. CDR3 residues: CASSESEFGRANTEAFF. The CDR3 nucleotides are TGCGCCAGCAGTGAGTCTGAATTCGGGAGGGCAAACACTGAAGCTTTCTTT.

The chain carries TRBV5-8 and TRBJ1-6; D call uncertain. The CDR3 totals 15 residues. Germline V gene sequence: CDR1 SGHTS, CDR2 YDEGEE. V was cut by 0 bases and J by 9 bases, with 13 bases left in between. CDR3 residues: CASSLATGGGSPLHF. The CDR3 region has the DNA TGTGCCAGCAGCTTGGCCACGGGAGGTGGTTCACCCCTCCACTTT.